The TCR beta chain described here comes from a study of T-cell reconstitution after alpha-beta-depleted transplantation in children listed by TCRdb under 2016. At the level of the whole study: T-cell immune reconstitution after TCRalphabeta/CD19-depleted allogeneic hematopoietic cell transplantation in children was quantitatively tracked in the study by means of TCR repertoire profiling.

What this sample's treatment or condition label stands for: allogeneic hematopoietic cell transplantation with graft depleted of TCRalphabeta T cells and CD19 B cells. The children who served as transplant recipients had been given grafts of TCRalphabeta/CD19-depleted allogeneic hematopoietic cells. According to the germline V gene (reference sequence), CDR1 reads MNHEY and CDR2 reads SMNVEV. The CDR3, from cysteine to phenylalanine, totals 18 residues. Only the CDR3 region is kept as DNA, spanning 54 bases read in frame from base 1. V loses 0 bases at its end and J loses 8 bases; junction bases beyond the gene matches: 18. This clonotype was counted once. Its binding antigen is unknown. No base quality values were provided; no much bigger clone lies one nucleotide off. A single read is weak support. The library was produced with PCR. Sequencing was performed on an Illumina HiSeq 2500. TCR library preparation used molecular barcoding, with unique molecular identifiers applied to normalize quantification of the TCRbeta repertoire. TCRdb handled the public reads itself, with Q25 trimming in fastp and clone calling in MiXCR, and kept productive beta chains. Entries are consolidated by CDR3 protein sequence, retaining the most common genes and DNA. The sample records fewer than 550,000 distinct CDR3 sequences, around 10% of which are singletons. Of the sample, 12% to 15% is held by the ten largest clones.

The paper as a whole reports these results and caveats: Hyperexpanded clone frequencies declined over subsequent months; after one year, T-cell counts and TCRbeta diversity were mostly attributed to newly produced T cells. The high TCRbeta diversity at day 60 in some patients was ascribed to recipient T cells and intrathymic progenitors that had survived conditioning. About two months after transplant, the apparently early recovery of alphabetaT-cell counts reportedly depended on just several hundred clones that had expanded rapidly and came from non-depleted graft cells.

This receptor was identified in a female patient aged 2 to 10 who had a stem cell transplant for aplastic anemia, so the T cells may come from the graft donor. The sequence joins TRBV27 to TRBJ1-2; 7 junctional bases match TRBD1. Sequencing was performed on PBMCs, mostly from graft donor cells, taken 180 days after TCRalphabeta/CD19-depleted stem cell transplant. CDR3 protein: CASSLSPPLRTGSQGYTF. The DNA sequence is as follows: TGTGCCAGCAGTTTATCACCCCCCCTTCGGACAGGTTCACAAGGCTACACCTTC.